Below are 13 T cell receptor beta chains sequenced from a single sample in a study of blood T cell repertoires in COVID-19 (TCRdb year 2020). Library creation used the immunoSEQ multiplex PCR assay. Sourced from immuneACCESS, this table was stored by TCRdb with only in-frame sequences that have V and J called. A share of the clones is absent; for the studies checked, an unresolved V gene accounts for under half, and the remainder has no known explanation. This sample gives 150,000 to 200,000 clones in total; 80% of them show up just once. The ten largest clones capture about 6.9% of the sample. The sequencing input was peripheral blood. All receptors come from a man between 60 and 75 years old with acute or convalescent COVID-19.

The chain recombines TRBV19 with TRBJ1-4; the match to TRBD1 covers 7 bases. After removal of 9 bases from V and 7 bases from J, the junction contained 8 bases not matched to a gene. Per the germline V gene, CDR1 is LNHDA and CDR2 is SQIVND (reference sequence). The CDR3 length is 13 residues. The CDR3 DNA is TGTGCCAGCAGGGGGTTTGGTGGTGAAAAACTGTTTTTT. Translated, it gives CASRGFGGEKLFF.

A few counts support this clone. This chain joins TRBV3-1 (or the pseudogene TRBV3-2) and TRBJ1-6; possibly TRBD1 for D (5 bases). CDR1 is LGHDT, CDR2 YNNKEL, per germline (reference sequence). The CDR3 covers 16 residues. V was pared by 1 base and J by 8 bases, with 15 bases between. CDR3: CASSQVSGTDHSPLHF. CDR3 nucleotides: TGTGCCAGCAGCCAAGTCTCCGGGACTGACCATTCACCCCTCCACTTT.

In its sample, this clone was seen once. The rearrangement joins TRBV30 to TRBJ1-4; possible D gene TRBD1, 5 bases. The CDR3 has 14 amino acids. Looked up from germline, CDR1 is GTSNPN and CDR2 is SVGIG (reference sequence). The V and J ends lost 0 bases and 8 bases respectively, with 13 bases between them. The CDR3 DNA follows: TGTGCCTGGAGTGTAGGCGGGGCGAGGGAAAAACTGTTTTTT. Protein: CAWSVGGAREKLFF.

CDR3 residues: CASSFGRVQPQHF. As DNA, the CDR3 is TGTGCCAGCAGTTTCGGCAGGGTACAGCCCCAGCATTTT. The chain joins TRBV12-3 or TRBV12-4 to TRBJ1-5; tentative D call: TRBD1 (5 bases). The CDR3 loop spans 13 amino acids. Deletions cut 3 bases from V and 7 bases from J, with 10 bases between.

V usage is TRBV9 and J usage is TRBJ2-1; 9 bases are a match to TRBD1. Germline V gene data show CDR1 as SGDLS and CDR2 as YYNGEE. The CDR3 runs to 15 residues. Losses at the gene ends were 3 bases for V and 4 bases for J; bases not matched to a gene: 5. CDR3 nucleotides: TGTGCCAGCAGCGCCTGGGGACAGGGTTACAATGAGCAGTTCTTC. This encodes CASSAWGQGYNEQFF.

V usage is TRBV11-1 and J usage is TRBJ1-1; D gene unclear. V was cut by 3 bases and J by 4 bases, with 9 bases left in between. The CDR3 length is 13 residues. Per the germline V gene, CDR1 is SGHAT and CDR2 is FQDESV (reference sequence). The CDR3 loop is CASSLRDSTEAFF. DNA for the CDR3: TGTGCCAGCAGCTTGAGGGATAGCACTGAAGCTTTCTTT.

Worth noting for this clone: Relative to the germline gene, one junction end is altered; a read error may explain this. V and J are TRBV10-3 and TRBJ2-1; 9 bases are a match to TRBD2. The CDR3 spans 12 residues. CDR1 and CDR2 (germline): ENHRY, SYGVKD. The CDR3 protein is CVAGEAYNEQFF. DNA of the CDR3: TGCGTAGCGGGAGAGGCCTACAATGAGCAGTTCTTC.

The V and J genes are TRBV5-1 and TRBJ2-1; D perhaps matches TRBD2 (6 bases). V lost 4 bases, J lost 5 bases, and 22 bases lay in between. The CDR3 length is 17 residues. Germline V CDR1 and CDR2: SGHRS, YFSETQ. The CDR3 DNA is TGCGCCAGCAGCGTAACGGGAGCCCCCACCGGGGACAATGAGCAGTTCTTC. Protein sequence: CASSVTGAPTGDNEQFF.

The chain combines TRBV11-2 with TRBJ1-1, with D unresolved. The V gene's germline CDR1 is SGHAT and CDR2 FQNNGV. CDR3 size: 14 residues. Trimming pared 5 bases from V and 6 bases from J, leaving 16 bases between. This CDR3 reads CASSVPGLGAEAFF. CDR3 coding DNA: TGTGCCAGCAGCGTTCCGGGGTTGGGCGCTGAAGCTTTCTTT.

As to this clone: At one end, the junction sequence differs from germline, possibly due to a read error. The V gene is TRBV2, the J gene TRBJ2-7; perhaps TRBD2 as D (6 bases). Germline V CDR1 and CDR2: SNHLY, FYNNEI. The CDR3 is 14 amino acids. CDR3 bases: TGTGTCAGCAGTCCCTTTAGCGGAGAGTACGAGCAGTACTTC. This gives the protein CVSSPFSGEYEQYF.

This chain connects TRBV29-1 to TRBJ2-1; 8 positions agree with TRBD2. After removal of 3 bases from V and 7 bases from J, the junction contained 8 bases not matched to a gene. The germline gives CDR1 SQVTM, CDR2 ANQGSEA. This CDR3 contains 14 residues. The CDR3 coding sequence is TGCAGCGTTGATCCGGGACTAGGGGTTAATGAGCAGTTCTTC. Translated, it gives CSVDPGLGVNEQFF.

The CDR3 reads CASSFGFGNTEAFF. The CDR3 DNA reads TGTGCCAGCAGTTTCGGGTTCGGGAACACTGAAGCTTTCTTT. The genes are TRBV6-6 and TRBJ1-1; D is unresolved. V lost 4 bases, J lost 1 base, and 10 bases lay in between. The CDR3 spans 14 residues. Germline loops: CDR1 MNHNY, CDR2 SVGAGI (reference sequence).

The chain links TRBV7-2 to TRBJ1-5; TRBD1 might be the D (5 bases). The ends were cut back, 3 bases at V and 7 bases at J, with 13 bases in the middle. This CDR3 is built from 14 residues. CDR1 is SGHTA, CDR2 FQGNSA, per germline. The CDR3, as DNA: TGTGCCAGCAGCTTGATAGGGGTTCTGCAGCCCCAGCATTTT. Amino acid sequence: CASSLIGVLQPQHF.